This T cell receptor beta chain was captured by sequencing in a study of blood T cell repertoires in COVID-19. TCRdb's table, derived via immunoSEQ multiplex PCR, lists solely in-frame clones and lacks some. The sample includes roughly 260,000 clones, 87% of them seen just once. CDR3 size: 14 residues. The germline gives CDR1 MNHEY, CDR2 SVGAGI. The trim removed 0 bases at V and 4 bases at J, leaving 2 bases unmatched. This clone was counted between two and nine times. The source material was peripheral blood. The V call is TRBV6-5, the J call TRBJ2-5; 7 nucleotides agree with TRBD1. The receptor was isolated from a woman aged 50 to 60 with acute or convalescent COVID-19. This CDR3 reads CASSYSDRVETQYF. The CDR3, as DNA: TGTGCCAGCAGTTACTCAGACAGGGTAGAGACCCAGTACTTC.